Below, 26 T cell receptor beta chains from the same sample are listed, as sequenced in a study of shared clonotypes between healthy human individuals. TCRdb's copy holds only in-frame clones and misses some; the assay was immunoSEQ multiplex PCR. Of about 1 million clones listed, approximately 72% are singletons. What was sequenced was memory CD4+ T cells sorted from blood. As to subset: CD45RA-negative fraction. Source of these receptors: a man aged 18 to 35 in good health.

This rearrangement joins TRBV10-2 to TRBJ2-2; 9 positions match TRBD2. The V gene end was trimmed by 7 bases and the J gene end by 0 bases; junction bases not matched to a gene: 9. CDR1 WSHSY and CDR2 SAAADI come from the germline V gene. The CDR3 covers 17 residues. The CDR3 bases are TGCGCCAGCAAGATGCTAGCGGGATCCGCGAACACCGGGGAGCTGTTTTTT. This encodes CASKMLAGSANTGELFF.

This chain joins TRBV4-3 and TRBJ2-7, with 8 bases identical to TRBD1. Germline-derived CDR1 and CDR2 are LGHNA and YSLEER. The CDR3 covers 14 residues. Trimming removed 2 bases from V and 6 bases from J; junction bases left unmatched: 6. CDR3 nucleotide sequence: TGCGCCAGCAGCCAATTACAGGGGGTACGCGAGCAGTACTTC. It yields the protein CASSQLQGVREQYF.

The V gene is TRBV5-1, the J gene TRBJ1-3, with D hard to call. Trimming stripped 4 bases from V and 2 bases from J, with 10 bases between. This CDR3 has 14 residues. CDR1 SGHRS and CDR2 YFSETQ come from the germline V gene. The CDR3 loop reads CASSPGGPGNTIYF. CDR3 bases: TGCGCCAGCAGCCCTGGCGGGCCTGGAAACACCATATATTTT.

This clone was observed at least ten times. V gene TRBV4-1 combines with J gene TRBJ1-1, with TRBD1 identical over 7 bases. The CDR3 spans 15 residues. The V and J ends lost 2 bases and 1 base, in that order; junction bases with no gene match: 4. Germline CDR1 is MGHRA and CDR2 is YSYEKL. This CDR3 reads CASSQPDRSNTEAFF. DNA for the CDR3: TGCGCCAGCAGCCAACCGGACAGGTCGAACACTGAAGCTTTCTTT.

V is TRBV30 and J is TRBJ2-2; tentative D call: TRBD1 (6 bases). The length of the CDR3 is 14 residues. V gave up 4 bases and J gave up 0 bases, with 9 bases separating them. Germline CDR1 reads GTSNPN; CDR2 reads SVGIG (reference sequence). In nucleotides, the CDR3 is TGTGCCTGGACCAGGGGACCGAACACCGGGGAGCTGTTTTTT. It yields the protein CAWTRGPNTGELFF.

The chain links TRBV27 to TRBJ1-3, with D possibly TRBD1 on 5 matching bases. The V gene lost 5 bases and the J gene lost 6 bases, with 17 bases spanning the gap. Germline assignment: CDR1 MNHEY and CDR2 SMNVEV (reference sequence). The CDR3 is 15 amino acids. CDR3 nucleotides: TGTGCCAGCAGTCCGACAGCCGAGGGCCTAAACACCATATATTTT. Its translation: CASSPTAEGLNTIYF.

This clone occurred once. The gene calls are TRBV5-1 and TRBJ2-1; 8 bases agree with TRBD2. Losses at the gene ends were 6 bases for V and 4 bases for J; bases not matched to a gene: 12. Germline loops: CDR1 SGHRS, CDR2 YFSETQ. This CDR3 has 16 residues. The chain's CDR3 is CASTQESGGWYNEQFF. Written as DNA, the CDR3 is TGCGCCAGCACCCAAGAAAGCGGGGGCTGGTACAATGAGCAGTTCTTC.

Worth noting for this clone: This same CDR3 is encoded by further DNA sequences in the sample. In DNA, the CDR3 is TGTGCCAGCAGCTTAGACGGGCCAACTAATGAAAAACTGTTTTTT. Translation gives CASSLDGPTNEKLFF. The gene calls are TRBV7-9 and TRBJ1-4; no reliable D call. CDR3 length: 15 amino acids. V was shortened by 1 base and J by 0 bases, with 6 bases between the two germline ends. Germline-derived CDR1 and CDR2 are SEHNR and FQNEAQ (reference sequence).

This chain uses TRBV5-1 with TRBJ2-1, with 10 bases matching TRBD1. The CDR3 loop spans 16 amino acids. The trim removed 4 bases at V and 4 bases at J, leaving 8 bases unmatched. Germline V lookup: CDR1 SGHRS, CDR2 YFSETQ. CDR3 DNA: TGCGCCAGCAGCCCGGGTGTGGGACAGGGGTACAATGAGCAGTTCTTC. The encoded protein is CASSPGVGQGYNEQFF.

The genes are TRBV29-1 and TRBJ2-3, with TRBD1 matching 8 bases. V trimming: 8 bases; J trimming: 1 base; junction bases outside the gene matches: 2. Looked up from germline, CDR1 is SQVTM and CDR2 is ANQGSEA. The CDR3 loop spans 12 amino acids. The DNA for the CDR3 is TGCAGCTTACAGGGGGGCACAGATACGCAGTATTTT. Translated, it gives CSLQGGTDTQYF.

This chain connects TRBV5-1 to TRBJ1-1, with 8 bases that match TRBD1. This CDR3 spans 13 amino acids. The junction had 4 bases not matched to a gene; V was cut back by 2 bases and J by 7 bases. The germline CDR1 and CDR2 sequences are SGHRS and YFSETQ. CDR3 amino acids: CASSLGTGVEAFF. CDR3 in DNA: TGCGCCAGCAGCTTAGGGACAGGCGTTGAAGCTTTCTTT.

This clone has more than one count but fewer than ten. CDR3 in amino acids: CATSRDQDTQYF. CDR3 in DNA: TGTGCCACCAGCAGAGATCAGGATACCCAGTACTTC. The rearrangement joins TRBV15 to TRBJ2-5, with D unresolved. CDR1 is LNHNV, CDR2 YYDKDF, per germline (reference sequence). This CDR3 region has 12 residues. Trimming shortened V by 0 bases and J by 8 bases, and 7 bases separated the two germline ends.

The chain recombines TRBV15 with TRBJ2-7; D remains unclear. CDR3 length: 14 residues. Germline assignment: CDR1 LNHNV and CDR2 YYDKDF (reference sequence). Trimming left V 8 bases short and J 2 bases short, with 16 bases between. The DNA of the CDR3 is TGTGCCACCGCCGCGGACCGACAAGCCTACGAGCAGTACTTC. Encoded protein: CATAADRQAYEQYF.

The gene calls are TRBV6-1 and TRBJ2-1, with 10 bases aligning to TRBD1. The CDR3 contains 15 residues. The V gene end was trimmed by 3 bases and the J gene end by 10 bases; junction bases not matched to a gene: 9. Germline V CDR1 and CDR2: MNHNS, SASEGT. The CDR3 sequence: CASSDDRGRTEEQFF. The CDR3 nucleotides are TGTGCCAGCAGTGACGACAGGGGGCGCACAGAGGAGCAGTTCTTC.

This chain connects TRBV4-2 to TRBJ2-4; D is undetermined. V shed 0 bases and J shed 0 bases, with 9 bases lying between them. The CDR3 loop spans 16 amino acids. Looked up from germline, CDR1 is LGHNA and CDR2 is YNFKEQ. CDR3 amino acids: CASSQDLTVAKNIQYF. CDR3 bases: TGTGCCAGCAGCCAAGATTTAACGGTAGCCAAAAACATTCAGTACTTC.

The gene calls are TRBV6-5 and TRBJ1-2; 9 nucleotides align to TRBD1. The V gene end was trimmed by 0 bases and the J gene end by 5 bases; junction bases not matched to a gene: 4. The CDR3 has 15 residues. The germline V gene has CDR1 MNHEY and CDR2 SVGAGI. The CDR3 DNA sequence: TGTGCCAGCAGTTACTCAGACAGGGGGATATATGGCTACACCTTC. This gives the protein CASSYSDRGIYGYTF.

This chain links TRBV29-1 with TRBJ2-5; TRBD1 is a possible D gene (6 bases). The J call may be in error: the DNA end matches TRBJ2-7 better. CDR3 size: 11 residues. Germline lookup yields CDR1 SQVTM and CDR2 ANQGSEA. The CDR3 here is CSVEDSYEQYF. CDR3 bases: TGCAGCGTTGAGGACAGCTACGAGCAGTACTTC.

This clone was recorded a few times. The V and J genes are TRBV6-1 and TRBJ1-3; perhaps TRBD1 as D (5 bases). Germline CDR1 MNHNS, CDR2 SASEGT. V lost 3 bases to trimming and J lost 4 bases, with 7 bases between them. The CDR3 is made up of 13 amino acids. CDR3 protein: CASSDQGGNTIYF. In DNA, the CDR3 is TGTGCCAGCAGTGATCAGGGAGGAAACACCATATATTTT.

Points on this clone: The junction and the germline gene differ at one end; a read error may be behind it. The chain joins TRBV7-7 to TRBJ2-3; 7 bases are a match to TRBD2. The CDR3 spans 15 residues. Germline CDR1 SSHAT, CDR2 FNYEAQ (reference sequence). The CDR3 is CASSLRTSGTDTQYF. CDR3 coding DNA: TGTGCTAGCAGCTTAAGAACTAGCGGCACAGATACGCAGTATTTT.

V is TRBV12-5 and J is TRBJ2-3; D might be TRBD1 (6 bases). V dropped 2 bases and J dropped 6 bases, with 6 bases sitting between them. The germline gives CDR1 LGHNT, CDR2 FRNRAP. The CDR3 spans 12 residues. The CDR3 region is CASGLTGDTQYF. The CDR3 nucleotides read TGTGCTAGTGGTTTGACAGGGGATACGCAGTATTTT.

This clone was observed a handful of times. The chain recombines TRBV5-1 with TRBJ1-1; no clear D. Per germline, CDR1 SGHRS and CDR2 YFSETQ. The CDR3 contains 14 residues. Trimming removed 2 bases from V and 4 bases from J, with 12 bases in between. The CDR3 region is CASSFDPRGTEAFF. CDR3 DNA: TGCGCCAGCAGCTTCGACCCACGTGGCACTGAAGCTTTCTTT.

Only a few counts were recorded for this clone. V usage is TRBV5-1 and J usage is TRBJ2-2, with D maybe TRBD2 (5 bases). Germline V CDR1 and CDR2: SGHRS, YFSETQ. Trimming took 5 bases from V and 0 from J, leaving 14 bases between them. The CDR3 runs to 16 residues. CDR3 coding DNA: TGCGCCAGCAGTTTAGACTACTCCACGAACACCGGGGAGCTGTTTTTT. Encoded protein: CASSLDYSTNTGELFF. Based on the CDR3 plus reference TRBV5-1 and TRBJ2-2, the full variable domain is KAGVTQTPRYLIKTRGQQVTLSCSPISGHRSVSWYQQTPGQGLQFLFEYFSETQRNKGNFPGRFSGRQFSNSRSEMNVSTLELGDSALYLCASSLDYSTNTGELFFGEGSRLTVL.

This chain links TRBV5-1 with TRBJ2-7; TRBD2 might be the D (6 bases). The CDR3 runs to 13 residues. V lost 4 bases, J lost 3 bases, and 11 bases lay in between. From germline, CDR1 is SGHRS and CDR2 YFSETQ. In DNA, the CDR3 is TGCGCCAGCAGCCAAGGGACTGGCTACGAGCAGTACTTC. Translation gives CASSQGTGYEQYF.

V usage is TRBV2 and J usage is TRBJ1-6, with D maybe TRBD1 (5 bases). This CDR3 spans 14 amino acids. Trimming removed 9 bases at V and 9 bases at J, with 18 bases between. The V gene's germline CDR1 is SNHLY and CDR2 FYNNEI. The CDR3 loop reads CASSGAGRGSPLHF. The DNA for the CDR3 is TGTGCCAGTTCAGGTGCCGGGAGGGGTTCACCCCTCCACTTT. The complete variable domain, with remaining parts taken from reference TRBV2 and TRBJ1-6, reads EPEVTQTPSHQVTQMGQEVILRCVPISNHLYFYWYRQILGQKVEFLVSFYNNEISEKSEIFDDQFSVERPDGSNFTLKIRSTKLEDSAMYFCASSGAGRGSPLHFGNGTRLTVT.

The V and J genes are TRBV6-5 and TRBJ1-2; tentative D call: TRBD1 (5 bases). Germline V CDR1 and CDR2: MNHEY, SVGAGI. This CDR3 has 15 residues. The V end lost 2 bases, the J end lost 5 bases, and 15 bases lay between the germline ends. The CDR3 nucleotides read TGTGCCAGCAGTTACCTCGGCAGGGCAGGGTATGGCTACACCTTC. Translated: CASSYLGRAGYGYTF.

The chain uses TRBV5-6 and TRBJ1-5, with TRBD1 as a possible D gene (6 bases). V was trimmed by 6 bases and J by 3 bases, leaving 19 bases between them. This CDR3 is 16 amino acids long. Germline-derived CDR1 and CDR2 are SGHDT and YYEEEE. The CDR3 loop is CASKRGGMDNNQPQHF. The DNA for the CDR3 is TGTGCCAGCAAGAGAGGGGGGATGGATAACAATCAGCCCCAGCATTTT.